Listed below are T cell receptor beta chains from one sample, sequenced in a study of long-term antiretroviral therapy in people with HIV. Assay: immunoSEQ multiplex PCR; the TCRdb copy retains only in-frame clones and omits some. The table lists about 28,000 clones, about 80% of them singletons. The sequencing used unsorted PBMCs, collected 0.3 years after starting antiretroviral therapy. Receptor source: a man aged 35-49 years with HIV. The CDR3 runs from the conserved cysteine through the conserved F or W. A D gene is named only where the DNA matches it firmly. A clone size is listed for some rows: how often the clone was seen (once, few, many), or a class if it is expanded.

>TRBJ2-2|NA|TRBV11-2|few
TGTGCCAGCAGCCGCCCCGGGACGGTACCCGGGGAGCTGTTTTTT
CASSRPGTVPGELFF
>TRBJ2-1|NA|TRBV29-1|NA
TGCAGCGTTGATTTAGGACTCTCCTACAATGAGCAGTTCTTC
CSVDLGLSYNEQFF
>TRBJ2-7|TRBD2|TRBV4-3|NA
TGCGCCAGCAGCCAAGATCCCCCCGGCGGGAGGGCCGATGAGCAGTACTTC
CASSQDPPGGRADEQYF
>TRBJ2-3|NA|TRBV10-3|NA
TGTGCCATCAGTGAGCCTGTCACAGATACGCAGTATTTT
CAISEPVTDTQYF
>TRBJ1-6|TRBD1|TRBV5-6|NA
TGTGCCAGCAGCCCGGGACAGACGAGGAATTCACCCCTCCACTTT
CASSPGQTRNSPLHF
>TRBJ2-5|TRBD1|TRBV7-9|NA
TGTGCCAGCAGCACACGACAGGGCATGGAGACCCAGTACTTC
CASSTRQGMETQYF
>TRBJ2-5|TRBD1|TRBV2|NA
TGTGCCAGCAGGAAGGGACAGACCCAAGAGACCCAGTACTTC
CASRKGQTQETQYF
>TRBJ2-2|NA|TRBV4-3|NA
TGCGCCAGCTCCAGTTCGTGGGGGTCGACCGGGGAGCTGTTTTTT
CASSSSWGSTGELFF
>TRBJ1-1|TRBD1|TRBV4-2|NA
TGTGCCAGCAGCCGCCTCGGGACAGGGGGCGCTGAAGCTTTCTTT
CASSRLGTGGAEAFF
>TRBJ2-7|TRBD2|TRBV27|NA
TGTGCCAGCAGACGCCTAGCGGGAGGGCCCCACGAGCAGTACTTC
CASRRLAGGPHEQYF
>TRBJ1-5|TRBD1|TRBV5-1|NA
TGCGCCAGCAGCCCCACAGGGGTGGGGGTCAATCAGCCCCAGCATTTT
CASSPTGVGVNQPQHF
>TRBJ2-7|NA|TRBV29-1|NA
TGCAGCGCCGCAGGACGGGACGAGCAGTACTTC
CSAAGRDEQYF
>TRBJ1-1|TRBD1|TRBV7-9|NA
TGTGCCAGCAGCGGACAGGGGACTGAAGCTTTCTTT
CASSGQGTEAFF
>TRBJ1-4|NA|TRBV20-1|NA
TGCAGTGCTAGAGATCGTGAAAGACTGTTTTTT
CSARDRERLFF
>TRBJ1-5|NA|TRBV4-3|NA
TGCGCCAGCAGCCAAAATCGAGTGGGGTTGCAGCCCCAGCATTTT
CASSQNRVGLQPQHF
>TRBJ2-3|NA|TRBV10-1|NA
TGCGCCAGCAGAGCGTCTTCTAGCGATACGCAGTATTTT
CASRASSSDTQYF
>TRBJ2-7|NA|TRBV5-1|NA
TGCGCCAGCAGCCCTACGGGGGACGAGCAGTACTTC
CASSPTGDEQYF
>TRBJ1-2|NA|TRBV19|once
TGTGCCAGTAGTATGGCAGACTATAACTATGGCTACACCTTC
CASSMADYNYGYTF
>TRBJ2-1|TRBD1|TRBV7-8|NA
TGTGCCAGCAGCCGAACAGGGGGCCTGAGCTCCTACAATGAGCAGTTCTTC
CASSRTGGLSSYNEQFF
>TRBJ1-5|NA|TRBV19|NA
TGTGCCAGTAGTATAGGAGGTGGGTCTTGGGGCAATCAGCCCCAGCATTTT
CASSIGGGSWGNQPQHF
>TRBJ2-3|TRBD1|TRBV11-1|NA
TGTGCCAGCAGCTTCTTCAGGGGGCAGTCAGATACGCAGTATTTT
CASSFFRGQSDTQYF
>TRBJ1-2|TRBD1|TRBV6-5|NA
TGTGCCAGCAGCCAATGGGACAGAGCTAACTATGGCTACACCTTC
CASSQWDRANYGYTF
>TRBJ2-7|TRBD1|TRBV18|NA
TGTGCCAGCTCAGAAGGCGGACAGGGTTACGAGCAGTACTTC
CASSEGGQGYEQYF
>TRBJ2-5|TRBD1|TRBV5-1|NA
TGCGCCAGCAGCTCGATGGACAGGGTCGGGGGGACCCAGTACTTC
CASSSMDRVGGTQYF
>TRBJ2-7|TRBD2|TRBV29-1|NA
TGCAGCGCCTTTGTCCGTAGCGGGAGGCCTCCCTACGAGCAGTACTTC
CSAFVRSGRPPYEQYF
>TRBJ1-3|NA|TRBV4-3|NA
TGCGCCAGCAGCCAAGATGGGACTTCTGGAAACACCATATATTTT
CASSQDGTSGNTIYF
>TRBJ2-7|TRBD2|TRBV19|once
TGTGCCAGTAGTACCGGGGAGGGCGAGCAGTACTTC
CASSTGEGEQYF
>TRBJ1-1|NA|TRBV5-5|NA
TGTGCCAGCAGCTTTGCCGGGGGCGAGGTTGAAGCTTTCTTT
CASSFAGGEVEAFF
>TRBJ1-1|NA|TRBV13|NA
TGTGCCAGCAGCACTTGGGACCGCTGGACTGAAGCTTTCTTT
CASSTWDRWTEAFF
>TRBJ2-3|NA|TRBV10-1|NA
TGCGCCAGCAAGGGATCCCTTACAGATACGCAGTATTTT
CASKGSLTDTQYF
>TRBJ2-1|NA|TRBV11-3|NA
TGTGCCAGCAGCCTGGTTGGGGACTACAATGAGCAGTTCTTC
CASSLVGDYNEQFF
>TRBJ2-6|NA|TRBV4-3|NA
TGCGCCAGCAGCCCGTCGCCCTACCTTTCCTCTGGGGCCAACGTCCTGACTTTC
CASSPSPYLSSGANVLTF
>TRBJ1-1|NA|TRBV30|NA
TGTGCCTGGAGTTCCCTCGGGGGCACTGAAGCTTTCTTT
CAWSSLGGTEAFF
>TRBJ2-1|NA|TRBV29-1|NA
TGCAGCGTTGAAGATCTTCAGGGGTGGTTCTTC
CSVEDLQGWFF
>TRBJ1-1|NA|TRBV15|NA
TGTGCCACCAGCAGGGACTACAGTGCCACTGAAGCTTTCTTT
CATSRDYSATEAFF
>TRBJ1-2|NA|TRBV5-1|few
TGCGCCAGCAGGAGGGACCAAGCTAACTATGGCTACACCTTC
CASRRDQANYGYTF
>TRBJ2-7|NA|TRBV5-5|NA
TGTGCCAGCAGCCTCCTTTGGGGGAACGAGCAGTACTTC
CASSLLWGNEQYF
>TRBJ2-1|TRBD2|TRBV18|NA
TGTGCCAGCTCACCCCGGGCTAGCGGGAGCAATGAGCAGTTCTTC
CASSPRASGSNEQFF
>TRBJ1-2|NA|TRBV19|NA
TGTGCCAGTAGTATAGCAACCGGGACGGACTATGGCTACACCTTC
CASSIATGTDYGYTF
>TRBJ2-2|NA|TRBV19|NA
TGTGCCAGTACCCCCAGAGGGGCGGCGAACACCGGGGAGCTGTTTTTT
CASTPRGAANTGELFF
>TRBJ2-7|TRBD2|TRBV2|NA
TGTGCCAGCAGATTCCTAGCGGAGAGCTCCTACGAGCAGTACTTC
CASRFLAESSYEQYF
>TRBJ2-3|TRBD1|TRBV7-8|once
TGTGCCAGCAGCTTACAGGGGGCTTTATCCGCAGATACGCAGTATTTT
CASSLQGALSADTQYF
>TRBJ2-7|NA|TRBV6-6|NA
TGTGCCAGCAGTTACGAAGGGTACGAGCAGTACTTC
CASSYEGYEQYF
>TRBJ1-2|NA|TRBV18|NA
TGTGCCAGCTCACCTCGGGACGCTTATGGCTACACCTTC
CASSPRDAYGYTF
>TRBJ1-5|NA|TRBV18|NA
TGTGCCAGCTCAGGAAAAGCCTTTACAGGGACAAATCAGCCCCAGCATTTT
CASSGKAFTGTNQPQHF
>TRBJ2-1|NA|TRBV23-1|NA
TGCGCCAGCAGTCAATGCCTGAGGCAGTCCTACAATGAGCAGTTCTTC
CASSQCLRQSYNEQFF
>TRBJ2-3|TRBD2|TRBV5-6|NA
TGTGCCAGCAGCCCCCAGACTAGCGGGAGTACAGATACGCAGTATTTT
CASSPQTSGSTDTQYF
>TRBJ2-5|NA|TRBV11-2|once
TGTGCCAGCACTCTCTATGGGGAGACCCAGTACTTC
CASTLYGETQYF
>TRBJ2-1|TRBD1|TRBV5-4|few
TGTGCCAGCAGCTTGGGGGCAGGGGGCTACTTCTTC
CASSLGAGGYFF
>TRBJ2-3|TRBD1|TRBV7-2|NA
TGTGCCAGCAGCTTCCGGACAGGGGCGACAGATACGCAGTATTTT
CASSFRTGATDTQYF
>TRBJ1-1|TRBD1|TRBV29-1|NA
TGCAGCGTAGACAGGGGAAAGGACACTGAAGCTTTCTTT
CSVDRGKDTEAFF
>TRBJ2-7|NA|TRBV6-1|NA
TGTGCCAGCAGTGAAGGAGTGCGGCTAGCCGAGCAGTACTTC
CASSEGVRLAEQYF
>TRBJ2-1|NA|TRBV11-2|NA
TGTGCCAGCAGCTGGGCCACCCAGGATCGGCAGTTCTTC
CASSWATQDRQFF
>TRBJ2-1|TRBD2|TRBV7-9|NA
TGTGCCAGCAGCCGGACTAGTTTGCTGGGAATCTACAATGAGCAGTTCTTC
CASSRTSLLGIYNEQFF
>TRBJ2-7|NA|TRBV19|few
TGTGCCAGTAGGGGCGATACCGCATACGAGCAGTACTTC
CASRGDTAYEQYF
>TRBJ1-5|NA|TRBV28|NA
TGTGCCAGCAGTAAAATCCGAACGGCGAATCAGCCCCAGCATTTT
CASSKIRTANQPQHF
>TRBJ2-3|TRBD2|TRBV27|few
TGTGCCAGCAGTCTCAGCGGGAGGGCCCCAGATACGCAGTATTTT
CASSLSGRAPDTQYF
>TRBJ2-5|NA|TRBV28|NA
TGTGCCAGCGGCAGACACTCCCAAGAGACCCAGTACTTC
CASGRHSQETQYF
>TRBJ2-1|TRBD2|TRBV7-9|once
TGTGCCAGCAGCGACAGCGGGGGTTCGAAAAAAAATGAGCAGTTCTTC
CASSDSGGSKKNEQFF